This record concerns one T cell receptor beta chain sequence. In the study's own analysis: Nucleated cell number was recorded as an estimate derived from reference gene primer amplification. Sequencing used immunoSEQ multiplex PCR; TCRdb keeps in-frame clones, though not all of them. V and J calls and clone size are those listed in that table; D and trimming were worked out from the DNA. The table lists tens of thousands of clones, about 82% of them singletons, with under 6% in the top ten. V was pared by 4 bases and J by 3 bases, with 11 bases between. CDR3 length: 13 residues. Germline CDR1 and CDR2: SGHRS and YFSETQ. These data come from a study of blood T cell repertoires in COVID-19. For the study at large: Sample material is recorded as cDNA or gDNA derived from T cells, B-cell-depleted T cells, or PBMCs.

The chain combines TRBV5-1 with TRBJ2-7; weak D call: TRBD1 (6 bases). Sequencing input: peripheral blood. The source is a man in his sixties or seventies with acute or convalescent COVID-19. CDR3: CASSPLTGYEQYF. The CDR3 bases are TGCGCCAGCAGCCCTTTGACAGGCTACGAGCAGTACTTC.